The 5 T cell receptor beta chains below come from one sample, sequenced in a study of T cell clonality in common variable immunodeficiency. Study outcomes and limitations: Common variable immunodeficiency TCR beta sequences reportedly had fewer deletions and N-nucleotide insertions.

Antigen specificity for these receptors is unknown. Assay used: immunoSEQ multiplex PCR; TCRdb lists only in-frame clones, some missing. The sample contains tens of thousands of clones, none of them singletons. Sequenced: peripheral blood mononuclear cells. The receptors here all came from a human donor with common variable immunodeficiency.

This clone was picked up a small number of times. Read sequence stops 3 residues before the CDR3 end, and the germline J gene provides the missing end. V and J are TRBV7-9 and TRBJ1-5; D may be TRBD1 (6 bases). The germline V gene has CDR1 SEHNR and CDR2 FQNEAQ (reference sequence). The ends were cut back, 5 bases at V and 4 bases at J, with 15 bases in the middle. CDR3 size: 15 residues. CDR3: CASSIGGTTNQPQHF. The sequenced CDR3 bases are TGTGCCAGCAGCATAGGGGGGACAACGAATCAGCCC.

Points on this clone: The read terminates 3 residues ahead of where the CDR3 ends, so the germline J gene completes it. V usage is TRBV7-9 and J usage is TRBJ2-7; 10 nucleotides match TRBD1. V was pared by 5 bases and J by 4 bases, with 2 bases of the junction left unmatched. The CDR3 has 13 residues. Germline assignment: CDR1 SEHNR and CDR2 FQNEAQ (reference sequence). Partial CDR3 DNA: TGTGCCAGCAGCAGACAGGGGGCTTACGAG. Translating it yields CASSRQGAYE. The entire CDR3 protein is CASSRQGAYEQYF.

The DNA read from the CDR3 is TGTGCCAGCCTCCAGGGAGGGGTCACAGATACG. Protein: CASLQGGVTDT. The CDR3 reads in full as CASLQGGVTDTQYF. This chain connects TRBV11-3 to TRBJ2-3; the match to TRBD2 covers 7 bases. The sequence runs out 3 residues before the end of the CDR3; the remainder is reconstructed from the germline J gene. The CDR3 sequence is 14 residues long. Germline lookup yields CDR1 SGHNT and CDR2 YENEEA. Trimming took 8 bases from V and 2 from J; bases not matched to a gene: 7.

Worth noting for this clone: The sequence runs out 3 residues before the end of the CDR3; the remainder is reconstructed from the germline J gene. The J gene is TRBJ1-1, the V gene TRBV2, with 9 bases identical to TRBD1. Germline V gene sequence: CDR1 SNHLY, CDR2 FYNNEI. Trimming cost V 6 bases and J 1 base; bases outside gene matches: 3. The CDR3 covers 14 residues. The sequenced CDR3 bases are TGTGCCAGCAGCTCGGGACAGGGGAACACTGAA. Protein product: CASSSGQGNTE. The whole CDR3 protein is CASSSGQGNTEAFF.

This clone was counted a few times. Read coverage stops 3 residues before the CDR3 terminus; the germline J gene supplies the remainder. The rearrangement uses TRBV19 and TRBJ2-5; D gene unclear. Germline CDR1 is LNHDA and CDR2 is SQIVND (reference sequence). The V end was cut by 2 bases, the J end by 6 bases, with 7 bases between. CDR3 size: 12 residues. CDR3 residues: CASSIQSKTQYF. CDR3 DNA, as far as it was read: TGTGCCAGTAGTATACAGAGTAAGACC.